A single TCR beta chain is shown here with its context. A read error may account for a junction end that differs from germline. Repertoires were generated with immunoSEQ multiplex PCR, while TCRdb's copy carries only in-frame clones and drops some. In the table there are roughly 220,000 clones, almost 90% of which are singletons. This specimen belongs to a study of blood T cell repertoires in COVID-19. Germline assignment: CDR1 SSHAT and CDR2 FNYEAQ (reference sequence). The CDR3 length is 15 residues. Participants were aged roughly 18 to 89 years, lived in around 25 US areas, and enrolled virtually. Participant reports of clinical history set cohort assignment.

This receptor was identified in a woman aged 45-60 years with acute COVID-19. Sequenced input: PBMCs or T cells enriched from blood (not recorded which). This chain connects TRBV7-7 to TRBJ2-3; D remains ambiguous. The CDR3 loop reads CASSVSLGRTDTQYF. The CDR3, as DNA: TGTGCTAGCAGTGTCTCCCTAGGTCGCACAGATACGCAGTATTTT.